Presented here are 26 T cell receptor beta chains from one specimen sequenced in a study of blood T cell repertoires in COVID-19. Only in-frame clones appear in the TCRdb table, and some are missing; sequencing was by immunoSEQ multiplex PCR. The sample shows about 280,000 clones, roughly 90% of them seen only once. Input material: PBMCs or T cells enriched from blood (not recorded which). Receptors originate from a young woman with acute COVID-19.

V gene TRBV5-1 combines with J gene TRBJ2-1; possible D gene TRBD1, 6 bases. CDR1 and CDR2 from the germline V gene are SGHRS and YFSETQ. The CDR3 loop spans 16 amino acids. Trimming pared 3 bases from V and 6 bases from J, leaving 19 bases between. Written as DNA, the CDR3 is TGCGCCAGCAGCTCAGAACAGGGAGAAATCGGCAATGAGCAGTTCTTC. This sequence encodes CASSSEQGEIGNEQFF.

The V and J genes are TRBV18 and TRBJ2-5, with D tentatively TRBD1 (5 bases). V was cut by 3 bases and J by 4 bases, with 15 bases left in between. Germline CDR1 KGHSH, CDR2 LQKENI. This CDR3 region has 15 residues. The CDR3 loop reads CASSPAEGVRETQYF. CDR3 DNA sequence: TGTGCCAGCTCACCTGCTGAAGGGGTTCGAGAGACCCAGTACTTC.

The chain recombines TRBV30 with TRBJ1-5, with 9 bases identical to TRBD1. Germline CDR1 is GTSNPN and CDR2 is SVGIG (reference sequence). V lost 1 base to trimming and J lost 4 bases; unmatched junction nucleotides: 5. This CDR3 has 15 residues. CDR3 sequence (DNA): TGTGCCTGGAGTGCACAGGGGGCGCAAAATCAGCCCCAGCATTTT. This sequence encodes CAWSAQGAQNQPQHF.

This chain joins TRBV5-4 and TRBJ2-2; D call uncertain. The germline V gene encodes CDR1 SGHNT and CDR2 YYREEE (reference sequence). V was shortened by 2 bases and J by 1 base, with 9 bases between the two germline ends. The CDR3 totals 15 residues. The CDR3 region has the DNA TGTGCCAGCAGCTTCGGTTTCGGGAACACCGGGGAGCTGTTTTTT. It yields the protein CASSFGFGNTGELFF.

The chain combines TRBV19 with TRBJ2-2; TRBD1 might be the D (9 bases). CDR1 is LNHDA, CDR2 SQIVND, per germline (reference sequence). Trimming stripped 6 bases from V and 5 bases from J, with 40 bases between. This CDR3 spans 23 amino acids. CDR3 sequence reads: CASSSPFWGRDRVPREVTGELFF. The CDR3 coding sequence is TGTGCCAGTAGCTCACCATTTTGGGGGCGGGACAGGGTGCCGCGGGAGGTGACCGGGGAGCTGTTTTTT.

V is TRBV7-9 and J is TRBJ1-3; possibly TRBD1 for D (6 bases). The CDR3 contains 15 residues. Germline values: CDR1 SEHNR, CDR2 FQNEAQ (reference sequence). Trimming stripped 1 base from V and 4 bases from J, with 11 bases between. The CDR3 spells CASSLGGQMGNTIYF. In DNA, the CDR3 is TGTGCCAGCAGCTTAGGGGGGCAGATGGGAAACACCATATATTTT.

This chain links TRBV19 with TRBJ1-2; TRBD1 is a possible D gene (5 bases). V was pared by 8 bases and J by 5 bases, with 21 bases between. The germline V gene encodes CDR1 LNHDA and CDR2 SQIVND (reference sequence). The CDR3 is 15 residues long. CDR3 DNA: TGTGCCAGTGTGGGCGGGGCGGCCGCCGAATATGGCTACACCTTC. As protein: CASVGGAAAEYGYTF.

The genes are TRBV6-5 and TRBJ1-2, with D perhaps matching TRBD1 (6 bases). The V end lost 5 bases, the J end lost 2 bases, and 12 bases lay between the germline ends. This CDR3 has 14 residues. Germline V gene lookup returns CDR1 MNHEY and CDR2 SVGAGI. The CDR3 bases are TGTGCCAGCAGTCCCTACAGGGTAAACTATGGCTACACCTTC. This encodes CASSPYRVNYGYTF.

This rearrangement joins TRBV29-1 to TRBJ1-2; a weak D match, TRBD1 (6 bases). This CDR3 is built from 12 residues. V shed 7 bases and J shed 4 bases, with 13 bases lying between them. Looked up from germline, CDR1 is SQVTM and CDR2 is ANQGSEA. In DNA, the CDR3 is TGCAGCGGGGCTGGGACAACCTATGGCTACACCTTC. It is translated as CSGAGTTYGYTF.

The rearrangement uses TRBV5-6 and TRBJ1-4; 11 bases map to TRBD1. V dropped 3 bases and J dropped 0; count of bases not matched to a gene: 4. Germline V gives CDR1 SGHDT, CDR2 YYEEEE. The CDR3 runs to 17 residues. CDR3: CASSWTGGAATNEKLFF. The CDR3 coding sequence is TGTGCCAGCAGCTGGACAGGGGGCGCCGCAACTAATGAAAAACTGTTTTTT.

CDR3 amino acids: CASSYSRATNEKLFF. The CDR3 DNA is TGTGCCAGCAGCTATAGTCGGGCAACTAATGAAAAACTGTTTTTT. This chain uses TRBV7-2 with TRBJ1-4; the D is unclear. The V and J ends lost 4 bases and 0 bases respectively, with 9 bases between them. The CDR3 is 15 amino acids. Germline V gene sequence: CDR1 SGHTA, CDR2 FQGNSA.

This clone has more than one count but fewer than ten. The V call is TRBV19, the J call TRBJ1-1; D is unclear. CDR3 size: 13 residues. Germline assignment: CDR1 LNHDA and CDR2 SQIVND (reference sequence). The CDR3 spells CAAGGRGFTEAFF. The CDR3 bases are TGTGCTGCAGGCGGGAGAGGTTTCACTGAAGCTTTCTTT.

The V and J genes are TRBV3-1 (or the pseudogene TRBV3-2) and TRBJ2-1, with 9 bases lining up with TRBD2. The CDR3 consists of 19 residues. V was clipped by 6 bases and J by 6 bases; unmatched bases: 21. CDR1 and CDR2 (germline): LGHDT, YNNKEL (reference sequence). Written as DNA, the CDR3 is TGTGCCAGCAGTTGCGAGGGCAGCCGGCCGGGACTAGCATCCAATGAGCAGTTCTTC. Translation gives CASSCEGSRPGLASNEQFF.

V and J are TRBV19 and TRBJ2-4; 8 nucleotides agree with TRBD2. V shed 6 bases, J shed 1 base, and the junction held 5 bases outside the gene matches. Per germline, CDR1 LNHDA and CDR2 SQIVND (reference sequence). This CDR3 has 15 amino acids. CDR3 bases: TGTGCCAGTAGCCCGGGGGGGTGGGCCAAAAACATTCAGTACTTC. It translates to CASSPGGWAKNIQYF.

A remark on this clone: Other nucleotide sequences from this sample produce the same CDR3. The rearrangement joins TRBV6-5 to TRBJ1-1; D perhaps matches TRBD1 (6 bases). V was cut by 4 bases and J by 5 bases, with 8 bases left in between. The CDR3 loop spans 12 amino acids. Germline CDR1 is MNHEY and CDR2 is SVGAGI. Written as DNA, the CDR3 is TGTGCCAGCAGTTTCAGGGGAACTGAAGCTTTCTTT. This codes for CASSFRGTEAFF.

This CDR3 reads CASRLRFGGTYEQYF. In DNA form, the CDR3 reads TGTGCAAGTCGCTTAAGGTTTGGCGGAACCTACGAGCAGTACTTC. The V call is TRBV12-2, the J call TRBJ2-7; the table's D gene call, TRBD2, was not cross checked with the DNA. TRBV12-2 is recorded as a pseudogene. The CDR3 sequence is 15 residues long.

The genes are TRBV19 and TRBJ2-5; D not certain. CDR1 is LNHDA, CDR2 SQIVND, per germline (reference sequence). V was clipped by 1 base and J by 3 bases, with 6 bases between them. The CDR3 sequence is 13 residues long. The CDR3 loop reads CASSIGQKETQYF. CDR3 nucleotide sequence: TGTGCCAGTAGTATAGGCCAGAAAGAGACCCAGTACTTC.

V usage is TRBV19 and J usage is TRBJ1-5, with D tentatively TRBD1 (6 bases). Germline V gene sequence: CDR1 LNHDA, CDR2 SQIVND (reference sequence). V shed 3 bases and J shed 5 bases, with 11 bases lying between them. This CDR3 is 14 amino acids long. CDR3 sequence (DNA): TGTGCCAGTAGTATTCAGGGGCGCTATCAGCCCCAGCATTTT. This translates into CASSIQGRYQPQHF.

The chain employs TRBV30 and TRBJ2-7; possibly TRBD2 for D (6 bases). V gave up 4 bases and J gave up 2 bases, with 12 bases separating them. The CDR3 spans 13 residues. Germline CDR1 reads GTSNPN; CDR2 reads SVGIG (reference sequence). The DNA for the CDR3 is TGTGCCTGGAATCCGGGACTCGCCTACGAGCAGTACTTC. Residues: CAWNPGLAYEQYF.

This chain's CDR3 is CAWRKGLISRGSYEQYF. The CDR3 region has the DNA TGTGCCTGGAGAAAAGGACTAATCTCTCGGGGTTCCTACGAGCAGTACTTC. The chain joins TRBV30 to TRBJ2-7; D may be TRBD2 (6 bases). Germline CDR1 GTSNPN, CDR2 SVGIG (reference sequence). The CDR3 contains 17 residues. V lost 3 bases and J lost 1, with 22 bases in between.

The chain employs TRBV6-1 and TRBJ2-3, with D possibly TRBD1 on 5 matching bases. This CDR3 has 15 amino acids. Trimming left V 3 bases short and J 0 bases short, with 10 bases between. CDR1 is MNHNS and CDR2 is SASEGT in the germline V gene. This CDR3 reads CASSDQGISTDTQYF. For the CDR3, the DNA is TGTGCCAGCAGTGACCAGGGTATTAGCACAGATACGCAGTATTTT.

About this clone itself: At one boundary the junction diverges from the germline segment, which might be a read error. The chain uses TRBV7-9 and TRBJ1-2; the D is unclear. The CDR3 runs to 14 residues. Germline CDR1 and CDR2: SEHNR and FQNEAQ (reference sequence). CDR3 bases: TGTGCCAGCAGCCCCCGGGTAGGCAACTATGACTACACCTTC. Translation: CASSPRVGNYDYTF.

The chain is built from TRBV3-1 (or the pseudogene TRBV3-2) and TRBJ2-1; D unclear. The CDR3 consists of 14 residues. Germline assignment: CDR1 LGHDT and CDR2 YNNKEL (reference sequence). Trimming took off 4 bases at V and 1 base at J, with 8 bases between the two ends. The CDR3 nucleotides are TGTGCCAGCAGCCCCAGGCAATCCTACAATGAGCAGTTCTTC. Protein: CASSPRQSYNEQFF.

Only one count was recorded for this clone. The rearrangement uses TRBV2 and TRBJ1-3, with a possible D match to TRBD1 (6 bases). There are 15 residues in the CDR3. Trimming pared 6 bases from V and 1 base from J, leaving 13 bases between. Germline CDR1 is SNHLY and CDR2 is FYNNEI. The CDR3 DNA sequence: TGTGCCAGCAGCCCACAGGGAGAGTCTGGAAACACCATATATTTT. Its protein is CASSPQGESGNTIYF.

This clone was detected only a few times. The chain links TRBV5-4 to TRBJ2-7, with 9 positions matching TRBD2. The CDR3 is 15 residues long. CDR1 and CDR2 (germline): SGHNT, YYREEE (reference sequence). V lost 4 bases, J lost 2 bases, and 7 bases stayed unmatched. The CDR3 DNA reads TGTGCCAGCAGCCAGGGACTAGCACCCACCTACGAGCAGTACTTC. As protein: CASSQGLAPTYEQYF. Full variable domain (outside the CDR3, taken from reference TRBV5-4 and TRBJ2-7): ETGVTQSPTHLIKTRGQQVTLRCSSQSGHNTVSWYQQALGQGPQFIFQYYREEENGRGNFPPRFSGLQFPNYSSELNVNALELDDSALYLCASSQGLAPTYEQYFGPGTRLTVT.

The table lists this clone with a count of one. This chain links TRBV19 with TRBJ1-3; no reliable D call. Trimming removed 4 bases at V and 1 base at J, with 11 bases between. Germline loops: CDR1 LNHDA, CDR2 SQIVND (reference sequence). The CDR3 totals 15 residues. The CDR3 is CASSTPVASGNTIYF. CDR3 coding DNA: TGTGCCAGTAGTACTCCCGTAGCGTCTGGAAACACCATATATTTT.